Described below is a single T cell receptor (beta chain) sequence and its context. The target antigen is unknown. A read error may produce the germline difference seen at one junction end. 5'RACE primed from the constant segment yielded TCR alpha and TCR beta cDNA libraries bearing sample barcodes and UMIs. MiXCR, applied by TCRdb to the 5' RACE reads, yields one record per CDR3 protein. The sample lists around 390,000 distinct CDR3 sequences; about 16% were seen once. Looked up from germline, CDR1 is SQVTM and CDR2 is ANQGSEA. The CDR3 sequence is 11 residues long. These data originate in a study of T-cell memory formation after mild COVID-19. On the study more broadly: The TCR clusters were mostly specific to one donor.

General study findings and limits: There was a balanced CD4/CD8 profile in clones contracting day 15 to 85, and later expanders leaned CD4+. Most CD4+ clones that shrank were in CM and EM, while CD8+ ones turned up in EMRA.

The receptor's source is a man in his late teens or twenties who had mild COVID-19 (a few samples of this study predate the infection). Cell type and time point are not known. The rearrangement joins TRBV29-1 to TRBJ1-2; TRBD1 matches at 7 bases. Specimen: PBMCs or a T cell subset sorted from them (not recorded which). Here the CDR3 DNA reads TGCAGCGTTGAGAAACAGGGGTATTACGCCTTC. This encodes CSVEKQGYYAF.